This is a list of T cell receptor beta chains from one sample in a study of Ad26.COV2.S vaccination and SARS-CoV-2 variants. This table comes from immunoSEQ multiplex PCR, and its TCRdb copy is limited to in-frame clones, with some not included. The sample records approximately 420,000 clones, approximately 86% being singletons. The sequencing here drew on peripheral blood, taken in a trial of Ad26.COV2.S vaccine versus placebo. These receptors all come from a person aged 18 to 65 who received the Ad26.COV2.S COVID-19 vaccine or a placebo. CDR3s include the opening cysteine and the closing phenylalanine or tryptophan. Each record gives: J gene, D gene, V gene, CDR3 protein. The D gene is left open where the match is weak.

TRBJ2-7,NA,TRBV15,CATSKTPQDREGREQYF
TRBJ2-1,TRBD1,TRBV6-5,CASRDRGSSYNEQFF
TRBJ1-4,NA,TRBV3-1/TRBV3-2,CASSQVVGRNEKLFF
TRBJ2-5,TRBD1,TRBV6-6,CASSYFTRGRRETQYF
TRBJ1-2,NA,TRBV21-1,CASSKARGEGGGGYTF
TRBJ1-1,NA,TRBV2,CASSLRQDTEAFF
TRBJ1-1,NA,TRBV6-5,CASSYGGPNTEAFF
TRBJ1-2,TRBD1,TRBV2,CASSPDRAGQGYTF
TRBJ1-6,NA,TRBV7-6,CASSSSLNSPLHF
TRBJ1-5,TRBD1,TRBV27,CASRTGGSHQPQHF
TRBJ2-3,TRBD2,TRBV5-1,CASRSAGGHKTEITDTQYF
TRBJ2-5,TRBD1,TRBV2,CASSWDSFETQYF
TRBJ1-3,NA,TRBV2,CASSDQGRPGNTIYF
TRBJ1-1,TRBD1,TRBV4-2,CASSQDGQAGPEAFF
TRBJ2-1,NA,TRBV18,CASSLGHNEQFF
TRBJ1-3,NA,TRBV27,CASSLGRGPGNTIYF
TRBJ2-1,NA,TRBV4-2,CASSQSPLAETYNEQFF
TRBJ2-5,TRBD2,TRBV6-5,CASSKGTSGRETQYF
TRBJ2-1,NA,TRBV19,CASSIGGGGMDGEQFF
TRBJ1-2,TRBD1,TRBV10-3,CAISGDRLYGYTF
TRBJ2-2,NA,TRBV10-3,CAINSPNTGELFF
TRBJ2-5,NA,TRBV24-1,CATSGGEETQYF
TRBJ2-3,TRBD2,TRBV12-3/TRBV12-4,CASRIPGGETQYF
TRBJ2-2,TRBD1,TRBV5-4,CASSPPRQGNTGELFF
TRBJ2-1,NA,TRBV7-9,CASSLWGVNEQFF
TRBJ2-5,NA,TRBV6-6,CASSYSTPSETQYF
TRBJ1-1,NA,TRBV28,CASSLDPTRGAFF
TRBJ2-5,TRBD1,TRBV5-4,CASSPRTGNSQETQYF
TRBJ2-2,NA,TRBV7-9,CASSSDHTRTTGELFF
TRBJ2-2,NA,TRBV5-1,CASSVMVGGELFF
TRBJ2-3,NA,TRBV25-1,CASSKGQGLSTDTQYF
TRBJ2-5,TRBD2,TRBV10-1,CASSESVAGAETQYF
TRBJ1-5,NA,TRBV3-1/TRBV3-2,CASSQAMGGGQPQHF